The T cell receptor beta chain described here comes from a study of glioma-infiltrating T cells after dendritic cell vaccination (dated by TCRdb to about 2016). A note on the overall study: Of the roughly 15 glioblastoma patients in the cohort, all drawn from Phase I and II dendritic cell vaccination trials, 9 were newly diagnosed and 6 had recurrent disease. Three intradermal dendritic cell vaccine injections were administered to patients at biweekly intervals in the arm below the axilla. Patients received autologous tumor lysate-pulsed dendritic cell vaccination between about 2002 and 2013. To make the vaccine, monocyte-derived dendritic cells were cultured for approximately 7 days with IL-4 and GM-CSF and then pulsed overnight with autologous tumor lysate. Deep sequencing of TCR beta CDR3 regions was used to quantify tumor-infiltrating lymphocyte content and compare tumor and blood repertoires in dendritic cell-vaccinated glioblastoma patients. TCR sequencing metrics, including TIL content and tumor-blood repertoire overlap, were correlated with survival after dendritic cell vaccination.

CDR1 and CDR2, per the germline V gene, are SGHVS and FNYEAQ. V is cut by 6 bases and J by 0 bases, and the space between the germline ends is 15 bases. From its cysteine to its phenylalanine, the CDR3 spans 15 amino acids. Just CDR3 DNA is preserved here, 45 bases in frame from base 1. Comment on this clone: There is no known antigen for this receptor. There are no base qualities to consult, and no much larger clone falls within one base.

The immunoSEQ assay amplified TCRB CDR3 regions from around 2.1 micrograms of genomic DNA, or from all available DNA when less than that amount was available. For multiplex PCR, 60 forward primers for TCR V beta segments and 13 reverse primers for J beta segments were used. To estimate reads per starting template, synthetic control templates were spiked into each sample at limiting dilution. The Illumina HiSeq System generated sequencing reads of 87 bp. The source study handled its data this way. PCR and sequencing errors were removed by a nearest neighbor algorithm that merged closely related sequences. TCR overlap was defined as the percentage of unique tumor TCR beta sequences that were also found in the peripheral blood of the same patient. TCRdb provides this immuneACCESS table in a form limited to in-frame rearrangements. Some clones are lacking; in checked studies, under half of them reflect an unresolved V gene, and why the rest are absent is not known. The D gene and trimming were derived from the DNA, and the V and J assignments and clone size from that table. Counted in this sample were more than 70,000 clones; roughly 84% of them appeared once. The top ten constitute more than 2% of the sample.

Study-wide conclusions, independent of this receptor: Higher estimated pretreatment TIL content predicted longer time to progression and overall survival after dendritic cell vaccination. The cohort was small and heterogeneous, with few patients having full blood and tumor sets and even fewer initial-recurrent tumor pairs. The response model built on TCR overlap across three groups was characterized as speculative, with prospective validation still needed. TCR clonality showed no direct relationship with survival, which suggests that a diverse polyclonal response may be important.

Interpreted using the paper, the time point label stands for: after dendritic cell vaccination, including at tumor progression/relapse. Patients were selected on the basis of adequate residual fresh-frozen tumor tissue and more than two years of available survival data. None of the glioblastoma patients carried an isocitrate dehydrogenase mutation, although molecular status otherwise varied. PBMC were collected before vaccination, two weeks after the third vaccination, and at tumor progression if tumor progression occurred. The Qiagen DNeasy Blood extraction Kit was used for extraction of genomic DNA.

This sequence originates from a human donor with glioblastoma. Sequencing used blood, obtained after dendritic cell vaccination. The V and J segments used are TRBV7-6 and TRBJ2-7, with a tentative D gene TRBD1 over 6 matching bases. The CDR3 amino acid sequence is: CASSSGTTSSYEQYF. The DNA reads TGTGCCAGCAGTTCTGGGACAACCAGCTCCTACGAGCAGTACTTC.